This T cell receptor beta chain was profiled in a study of human T cells and chemical hapten exposure. Study-wide results and caveats: Significantly more large CDR3 similarity clusters arose among expanded TCRs than among controls. There was a positive correlation between PT1 expanded TCR counts and patch test score.

Time point indicated: patch test 2, 6 weeks after DPC sensitization. Treatment described: therapeutic diphenylcyclopropenone sensitization with weekly scalp DPC. Total RNA was extracted from unfractionated whole blood. For the library, individual cDNA molecules each received unique molecular identifiers. TCRdb re-called the RACE reads through MiXCR, storing one row per CDR3 protein. The sample yields about 140,000 distinct CDR3 sequences, approximately 12% seen once. For this clonotype: The antigen remains unidentified.

With V trimmed by 5 bases and J by 2 bases, 11 bases remained unmatched. The CDR3 totals 16 residues. Germline V gene data show CDR1 as SGHNT and CDR2 as YENEEA. The clonotype originates from a woman aged 50 to 60 with alopecia areata. Some clones in this sample may be carry-over from other donors' samples. V gene TRBV11-3 combines with J gene TRBJ1-1, with 7 positions matching TRBD1. The specimen comprised whole blood, sampled in connection with sensitization to the hapten diphenylcyclopropenone (DPC). The CDR3 is CASSPRTGLRNTEAFF. In DNA form, the CDR3 reads TGTGCCAGCAGCCCAAGGACAGGTCTACGAAACACTGAAGCTTTCTTT.